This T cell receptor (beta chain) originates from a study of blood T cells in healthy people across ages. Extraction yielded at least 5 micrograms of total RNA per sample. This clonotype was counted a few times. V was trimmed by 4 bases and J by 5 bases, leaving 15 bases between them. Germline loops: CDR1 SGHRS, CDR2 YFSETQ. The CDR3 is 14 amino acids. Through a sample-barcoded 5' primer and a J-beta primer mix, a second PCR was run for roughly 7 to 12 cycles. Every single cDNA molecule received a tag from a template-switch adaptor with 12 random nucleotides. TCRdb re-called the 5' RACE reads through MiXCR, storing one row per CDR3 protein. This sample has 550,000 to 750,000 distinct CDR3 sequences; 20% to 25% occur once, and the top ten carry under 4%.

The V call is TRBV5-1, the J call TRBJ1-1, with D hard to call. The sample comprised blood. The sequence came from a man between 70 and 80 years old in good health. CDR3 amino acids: CASSLDEVWTEAFF. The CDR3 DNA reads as TGCGCCAGCAGCCTCGACGAGGTGTGGACTGAAGCTTTCTTT.